This TCR beta chain was captured by sequencing in a study of CD8 T cells in ankylosing spondylitis. Overall study results and limits: Those disease-linked clones were CD8+; they were also relatively rare in peripheral blood. Disease-associated clones were reportedly significantly overrepresented in matched ankylosing spondylitis synovial fluid. Under 10 highly homologous variants formed a TCR beta motif that appeared characteristic of ankylosing spondylitis blood.

Researchers built TCR beta libraries using quantitative 5'-RACE with molecular barcodes. Via MiXCR, TCRdb re-called the 5' RACE reads, giving one row per CDR3 protein. The repertoire includes around 9,100 distinct CDR3 sequences, 6% of them detected once, and roughly two fifths sits in the top ten. This CDR3 has 18 residues. Per the germline V gene, CDR1 is SGDLS and CDR2 is YYNGEE. V lost 4 bases and J lost 8; bases outside the gene matches: 13. In its sample, this clonotype ranks as medium-sized (0.01 to 0.1%). No antigen is known for it. Input material: blood, either unsorted or a sorted T cell fraction (not recorded which). V gene TRBV9 combines with J gene TRBJ2-1; 15 bases fit TRBD2. The TCR was taken from a female donor with ankylosing spondylitis or in good health (not recorded which). The CDR3 is CASSPSPGTSGGHDEQFF. The CDR3, as DNA: TGTGCCAGCAGCCCCTCCCCCGGGACTAGCGGGGGGCACGATGAGCAGTTCTTC.